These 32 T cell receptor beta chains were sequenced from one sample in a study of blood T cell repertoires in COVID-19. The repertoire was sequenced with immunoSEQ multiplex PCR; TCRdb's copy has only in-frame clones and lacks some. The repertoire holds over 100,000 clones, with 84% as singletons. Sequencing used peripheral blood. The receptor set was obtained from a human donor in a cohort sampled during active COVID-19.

The CDR3 nucleotides read TGTGCCAGCAGTTACTCTACAGGGTACCAAGAGACCCAGTACTTC. Translation gives CASSYSTGYQETQYF. The chain carries TRBV6-5 and TRBJ2-5, with D maybe TRBD1 (6 bases). This CDR3 contains 15 residues. Germline V lookup: CDR1 MNHEY, CDR2 SVGAGI. The V gene lost 0 bases and the J gene lost 0 bases, with 8 bases spanning the gap.

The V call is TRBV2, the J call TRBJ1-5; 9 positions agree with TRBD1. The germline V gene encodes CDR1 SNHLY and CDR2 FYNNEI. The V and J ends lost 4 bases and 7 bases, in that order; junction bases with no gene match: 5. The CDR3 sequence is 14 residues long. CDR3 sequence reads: CASSAGTGLQPQHF. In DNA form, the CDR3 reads TGTGCCAGCAGTGCCGGGACAGGGTTGCAGCCCCAGCATTTT.

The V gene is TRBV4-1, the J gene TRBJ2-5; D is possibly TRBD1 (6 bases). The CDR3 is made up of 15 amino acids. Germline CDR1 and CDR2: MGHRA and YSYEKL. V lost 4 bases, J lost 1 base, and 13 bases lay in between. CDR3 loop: CASSPGQGGQETQYF. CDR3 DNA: TGCGCCAGCAGCCCGGGCCAAGGGGGCCAAGAGACCCAGTACTTC.

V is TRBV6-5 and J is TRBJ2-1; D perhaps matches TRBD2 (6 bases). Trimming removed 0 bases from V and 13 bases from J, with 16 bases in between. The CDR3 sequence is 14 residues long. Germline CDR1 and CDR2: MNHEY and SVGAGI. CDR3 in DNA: TGTGCCAGCAGTTACTCGCGGGGCTTGGGTTTTCAGTTCTTC. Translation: CASSYSRGLGFQFF.

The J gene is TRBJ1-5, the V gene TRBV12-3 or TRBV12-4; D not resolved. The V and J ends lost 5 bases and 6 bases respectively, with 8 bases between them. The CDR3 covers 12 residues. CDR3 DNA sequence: TGTGCCAGCAGTCGCCTTAGTCAGCCCCAGCATTTT. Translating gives CASSRLSQPQHF.

CDR3 in DNA: TGTGCCAGCAGCCCGACCTCTAAGCGGGGGGGCCACGAGCAGTTCTTC. Protein product: CASSPTSKRGGHEQFF. The chain links TRBV7-6 to TRBJ2-1; 10 bases agree with TRBD2. V was clipped by 5 bases and J by 10 bases; unmatched bases: 14. CDR3 length: 16 amino acids. Germline V gene lookup returns CDR1 SGHVS and CDR2 FNYEAQ. The variable domain in full, with the rest retrieved from reference TRBV7-6 and TRBJ2-1, is GAGVSQSPRYKVTKRGQDVALRCDPISGHVSLYWYRQALGQGPEFLTYFNYEAQQDKSGLPNDRFSAERPEGSISTLTIQRTEQRDSAMYRCASSPTSKRGGHEQFFGPGTRLTVL.

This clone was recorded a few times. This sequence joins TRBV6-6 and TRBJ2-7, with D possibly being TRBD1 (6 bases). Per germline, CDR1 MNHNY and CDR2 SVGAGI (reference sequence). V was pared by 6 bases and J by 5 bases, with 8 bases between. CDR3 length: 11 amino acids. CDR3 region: CASSRTDEQYF. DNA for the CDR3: TGTGCCAGCAGCAGGACAGACGAGCAGTACTTC.

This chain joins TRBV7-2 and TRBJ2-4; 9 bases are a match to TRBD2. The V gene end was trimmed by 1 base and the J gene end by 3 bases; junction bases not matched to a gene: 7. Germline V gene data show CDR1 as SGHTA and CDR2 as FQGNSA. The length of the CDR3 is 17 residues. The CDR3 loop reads CASSLGGSGGLKNIQYF. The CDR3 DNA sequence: TGTGCCAGCAGCTTAGGTGGTAGCGGGGGACTCAAAAACATTCAGTACTTC. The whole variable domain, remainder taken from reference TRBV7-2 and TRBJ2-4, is GAGVSQSPSNKVTEKGKDVELRCDPISGHTALYWYRQSLGQGLEFLIYFQGNSAPDKSGLPSDRFSAERTGGSVSTLTIQRTQQEDSAVYLCASSLGGSGGLKNIQYFGAGTRLSVL.

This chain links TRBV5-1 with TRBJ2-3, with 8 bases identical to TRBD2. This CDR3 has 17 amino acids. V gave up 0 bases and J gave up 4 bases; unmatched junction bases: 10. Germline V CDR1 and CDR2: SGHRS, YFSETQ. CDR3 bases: TGCGCCAGCAGCTTGGGTGACAGCGGGGGAGGGTCAGATACGCAGTATTTT. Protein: CASSLGDSGGGSDTQYF.

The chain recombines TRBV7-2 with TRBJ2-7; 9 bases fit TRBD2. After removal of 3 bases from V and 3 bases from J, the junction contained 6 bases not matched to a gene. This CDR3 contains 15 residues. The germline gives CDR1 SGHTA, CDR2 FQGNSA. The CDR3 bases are TGTGCCAGCAGCTTGCAAGCGGGGGGTCGCTACGAGCAGTACTTC. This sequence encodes CASSLQAGGRYEQYF.

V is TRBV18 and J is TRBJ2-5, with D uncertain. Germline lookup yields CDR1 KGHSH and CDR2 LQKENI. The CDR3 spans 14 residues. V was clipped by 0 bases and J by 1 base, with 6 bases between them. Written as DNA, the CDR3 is TGTGCCAGCTCACCACCGAGGTCCCAAGAGACCCAGTACTTC. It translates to CASSPPRSQETQYF.

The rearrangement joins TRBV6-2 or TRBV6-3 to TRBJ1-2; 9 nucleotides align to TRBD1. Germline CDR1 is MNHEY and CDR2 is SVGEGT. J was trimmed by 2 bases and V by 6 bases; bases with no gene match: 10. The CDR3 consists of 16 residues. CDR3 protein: CASSYRWDRANYGYTF. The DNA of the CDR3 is TGTGCCAGCAGCTATAGATGGGACAGGGCCAACTATGGCTACACCTTC.

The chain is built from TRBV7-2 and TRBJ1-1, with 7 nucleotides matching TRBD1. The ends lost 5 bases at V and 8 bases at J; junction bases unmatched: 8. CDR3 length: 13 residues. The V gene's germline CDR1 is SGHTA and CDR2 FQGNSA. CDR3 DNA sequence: TGTGCCAGCAGCAACTACAGGGGCGGGGAAGCTTTCTTT. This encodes CASSNYRGGEAFF.

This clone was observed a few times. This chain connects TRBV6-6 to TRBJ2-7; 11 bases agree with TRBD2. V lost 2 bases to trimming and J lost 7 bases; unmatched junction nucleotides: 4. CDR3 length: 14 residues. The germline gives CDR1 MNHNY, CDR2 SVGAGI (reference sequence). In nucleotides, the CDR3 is TGTGCCAGCAGTTACGGGACTAGCGGAGTTGAGCAGTACTTC. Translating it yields CASSYGTSGVEQYF.

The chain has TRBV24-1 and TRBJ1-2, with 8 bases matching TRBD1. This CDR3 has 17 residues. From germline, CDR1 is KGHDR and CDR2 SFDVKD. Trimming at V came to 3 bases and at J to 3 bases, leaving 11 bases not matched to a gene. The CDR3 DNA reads TGTGCCACCAGTGATAAAACCGGGGCAGGGGGCGACTATGGCTACACCTTC. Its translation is CATSDKTGAGGDYGYTF.

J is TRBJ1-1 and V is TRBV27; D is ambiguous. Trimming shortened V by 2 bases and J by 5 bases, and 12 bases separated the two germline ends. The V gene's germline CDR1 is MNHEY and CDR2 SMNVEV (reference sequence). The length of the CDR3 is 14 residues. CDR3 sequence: CASSLRVGRTEAFF. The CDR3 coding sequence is TGTGCCAGCAGTTTACGGGTGGGTCGGACTGAAGCTTTCTTT.

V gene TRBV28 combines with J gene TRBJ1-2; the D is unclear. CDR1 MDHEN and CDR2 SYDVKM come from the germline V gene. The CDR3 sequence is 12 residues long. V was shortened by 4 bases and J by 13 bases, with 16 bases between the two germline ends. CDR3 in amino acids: CASSSAGLPATF. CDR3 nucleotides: TGTGCCAGCAGTTCCGCCGGGTTACCTGCCACCTTC.

The CDR3 DNA reads TGTGCCAGCAGTTTACACGGGAAATCCTCTGGGGCCAACGTCCTGACTTTC. As protein: CASSLHGKSSGANVLTF. The chain is built from TRBV28 and TRBJ2-6; maybe TRBD2 (5 bases). V gave up 2 bases and J gave up 0 bases, with 11 bases separating them. The germline CDR1 and CDR2 sequences are MDHEN and SYDVKM. CDR3 length: 17 amino acids.

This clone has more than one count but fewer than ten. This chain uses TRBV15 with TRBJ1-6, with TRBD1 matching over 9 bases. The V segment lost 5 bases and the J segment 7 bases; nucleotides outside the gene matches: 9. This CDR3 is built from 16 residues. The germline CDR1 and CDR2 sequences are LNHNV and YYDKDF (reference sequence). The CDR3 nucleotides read TGTGCCACCAGCCCCCGAGCGGACAGGGGAAATTCACCCCTCCACTTT. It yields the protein CATSPRADRGNSPLHF.

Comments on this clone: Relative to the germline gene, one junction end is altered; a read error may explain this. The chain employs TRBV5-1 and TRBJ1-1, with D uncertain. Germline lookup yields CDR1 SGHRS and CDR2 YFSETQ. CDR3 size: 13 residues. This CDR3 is CASSLGENAEAFF. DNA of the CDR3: TGCGCCAGCAGCTTGGGGGAGAACGCTGAAGCTTTCTTT.

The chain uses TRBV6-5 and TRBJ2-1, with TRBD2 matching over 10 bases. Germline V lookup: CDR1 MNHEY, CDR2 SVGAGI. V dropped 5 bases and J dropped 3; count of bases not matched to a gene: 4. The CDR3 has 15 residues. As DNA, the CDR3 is TGTGCCAGCAGTCCCCGGACTAGCGGCTACAATGAGCAGTTCTTC. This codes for CASSPRTSGYNEQFF.

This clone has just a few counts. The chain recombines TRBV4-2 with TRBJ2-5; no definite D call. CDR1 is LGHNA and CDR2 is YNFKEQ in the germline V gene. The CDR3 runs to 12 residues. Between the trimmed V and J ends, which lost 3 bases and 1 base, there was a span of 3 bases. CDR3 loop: CASSHSQETQYF. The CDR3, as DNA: TGTGCCAGCAGCCATAGCCAAGAGACCCAGTACTTC.

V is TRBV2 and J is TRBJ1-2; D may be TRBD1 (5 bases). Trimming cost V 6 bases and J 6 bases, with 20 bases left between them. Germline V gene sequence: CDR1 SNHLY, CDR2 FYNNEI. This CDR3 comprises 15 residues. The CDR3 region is CASSPLDTVNHGYTF. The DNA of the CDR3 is TGTGCCAGCAGCCCCCTGGACACAGTGAATCATGGCTACACCTTC.

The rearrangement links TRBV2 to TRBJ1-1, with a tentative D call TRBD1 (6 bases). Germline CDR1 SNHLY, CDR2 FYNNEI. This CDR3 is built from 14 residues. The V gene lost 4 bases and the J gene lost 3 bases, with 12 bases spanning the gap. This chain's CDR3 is CASSAQGFDTEAFF. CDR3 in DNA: TGTGCCAGCAGTGCCCAGGGGTTCGACACTGAAGCTTTCTTT.

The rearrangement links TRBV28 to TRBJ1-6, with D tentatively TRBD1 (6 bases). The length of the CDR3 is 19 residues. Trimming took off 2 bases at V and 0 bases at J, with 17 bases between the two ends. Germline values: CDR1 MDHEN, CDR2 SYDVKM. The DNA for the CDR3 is TGTGCCAGCAGTTTAGGCAGGGGCTATCCCAGCTCCTATAATTCACCCCTCCACTTT. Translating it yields CASSLGRGYPSSYNSPLHF.

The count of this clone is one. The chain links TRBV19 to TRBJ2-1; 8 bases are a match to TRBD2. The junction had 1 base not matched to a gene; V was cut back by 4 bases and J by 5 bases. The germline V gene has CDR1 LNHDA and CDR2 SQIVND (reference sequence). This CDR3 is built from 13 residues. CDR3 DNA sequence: TGTGCCAGTAGTAAGGGACTAGACAATGAGCAGTTCTTC. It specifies CASSKGLDNEQFF. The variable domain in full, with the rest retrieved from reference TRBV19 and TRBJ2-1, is DGGITQSPKYLFRKEGQNVTLSCEQNLNHDAMYWYRQDPGQGLRLIYYSQIVNDFQKGDIAEGYSVSREKKESFPLTVTSAQKNPTAFYLCASSKGLDNEQFFGPGTRLTVL.

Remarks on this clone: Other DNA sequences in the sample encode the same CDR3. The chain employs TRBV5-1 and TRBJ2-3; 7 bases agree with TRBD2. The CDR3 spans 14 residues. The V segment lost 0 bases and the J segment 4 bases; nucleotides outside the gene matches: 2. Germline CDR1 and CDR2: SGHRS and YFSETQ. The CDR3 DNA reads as TGCGCCAGCAGCTTGGGGCTAGCGGCAGATACGCAGTATTTT. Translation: CASSLGLAADTQYF.

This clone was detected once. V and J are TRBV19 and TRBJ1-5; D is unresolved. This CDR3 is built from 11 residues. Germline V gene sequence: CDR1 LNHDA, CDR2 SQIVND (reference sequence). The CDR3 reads CPFYSNQPQHF. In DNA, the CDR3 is TGTCCTTTTTATAGCAATCAGCCCCAGCATTTT.

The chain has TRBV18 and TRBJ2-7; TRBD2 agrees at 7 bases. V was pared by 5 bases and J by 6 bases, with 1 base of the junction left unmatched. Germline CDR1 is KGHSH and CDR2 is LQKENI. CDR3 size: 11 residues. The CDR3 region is CASSGRGEQYF. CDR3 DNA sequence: TGTGCCAGCTCAGGGAGGGGCGAGCAGTACTTC.

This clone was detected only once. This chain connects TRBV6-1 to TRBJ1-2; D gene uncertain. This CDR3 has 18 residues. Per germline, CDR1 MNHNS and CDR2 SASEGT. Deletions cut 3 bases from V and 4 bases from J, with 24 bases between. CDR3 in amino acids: CASSETPLRGHRGYGYTF. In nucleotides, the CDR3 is TGTGCCAGCAGTGAGACCCCCCTCCGGGGTCACCGAGGCTATGGCTACACCTTC.

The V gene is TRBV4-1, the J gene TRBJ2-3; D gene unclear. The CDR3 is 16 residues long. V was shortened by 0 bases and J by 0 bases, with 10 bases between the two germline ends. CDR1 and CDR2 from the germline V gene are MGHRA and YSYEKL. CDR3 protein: CASSQEMVLSTDTQYF. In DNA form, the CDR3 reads TGCGCCAGCAGCCAAGAAATGGTACTAAGCACAGATACGCAGTATTTT.

The DNA for the CDR3 is TGTGCCAGCAGGTCGCCCAGGGGGCGGACTGAAGCTTTCTTT. Encoded protein: CASRSPRGRTEAFF. This chain joins TRBV6-5 and TRBJ1-1, with 8 bases identical to TRBD1. Germline trimming cut 6 bases from V and 5 bases from J; bases unmatched to any gene: 8. The germline gives CDR1 MNHEY, CDR2 SVGAGI. CDR3 length: 14 amino acids.